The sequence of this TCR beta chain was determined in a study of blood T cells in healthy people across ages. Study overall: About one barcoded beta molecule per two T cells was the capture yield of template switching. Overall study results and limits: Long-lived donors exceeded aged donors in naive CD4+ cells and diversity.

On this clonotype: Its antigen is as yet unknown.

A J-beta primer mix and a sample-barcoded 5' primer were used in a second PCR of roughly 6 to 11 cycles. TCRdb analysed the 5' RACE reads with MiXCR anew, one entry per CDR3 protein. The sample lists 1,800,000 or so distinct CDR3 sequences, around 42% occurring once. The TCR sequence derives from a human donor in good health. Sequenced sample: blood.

The CDR3 DNA is TGTGCCAGCACCCAACGAAGAGGCGGGGGGGCCCCCGGGGAGCTGTTTTTT. This encodes CASTQRRGGGAPGELFF. The chain is built from TRBV6-2 or TRBV6-3 and TRBJ2-2, with TRBD2 identical over 9 bases. J was trimmed by 6 bases and V by 7 bases; bases with no gene match: 15. The CDR3 totals 17 residues. Germline-derived CDR1 and CDR2 are MNHEY and SVGEGT.